The next 10 T cell receptor beta chains were all read from a single sample in a study of cytomegalovirus exposure and HLA in healthy donors (dated by TCRdb to the late 2010s). Libraries were constructed by the immunoSEQ multiplex PCR assay. For the multiplex PCR, a mixture combining 60 forward primers for TCR Vbeta segments and 13 reverse primers for TCR Jbeta segments was used. TCRdb provides this immuneACCESS table in a form limited to in-frame rearrangements. Some clones are lacking; in checked studies, under half of them reflect an unresolved V gene, and why the rest are absent is not known. The sample table includes about 200,000 clones. The top ten hold roughly 0.98% of the sample. The specimen sequenced was PBMCs. The receptors originated from a woman in her twenties or thirties in good health and CMV-seropositive.

V and J are TRBV18 and TRBJ1-4, with D possibly being TRBD1 (6 bases). The CDR3 covers 15 residues. The V end was cut by 4 bases, the J end by 1 base, with 10 bases between. The germline V gene has CDR1 KGHSH and CDR2 LQKENI. The CDR3 loop is CASSLDRITNEKLFF. In DNA form, the CDR3 reads TGTGCCAGCTCACTCGACAGGATAACTAATGAAAAACTGTTTTTT.

V gene TRBV30 combines with J gene TRBJ1-5, with D unclear. The V and J ends lost 0 bases and 5 bases respectively, with 8 bases between them. The germline CDR1 and CDR2 sequences are GTSNPN and SVGIG (reference sequence). The CDR3 spans 13 residues. Here the CDR3 DNA reads TGTGCCTGGAGTGTACCCGGGGATCAGCCCCAGCATTTT. Translated, it gives CAWSVPGDQPQHF.

V is TRBV9 and J is TRBJ1-6; a possible D gene is TRBD1 (5 bases). CDR1 is SGDLS, CDR2 YYNGEE, per germline. The V gene lost 5 bases and the J gene lost 5 bases, with 8 bases spanning the gap. This CDR3 region has 13 residues. The CDR3 sequence is CASSGGNNSPLHF. The CDR3 DNA reads TGTGCCAGCAGTGGGGGGAATAATTCACCCCTCCACTTT.

Notes on this clone: At one end, the junction sequence differs from germline, possibly due to a read error. The genes are TRBV2 and TRBJ1-2; 10 bases fit TRBD1. This CDR3 comprises 13 residues. Germline-derived CDR1 and CDR2 are SNHLY and FYNNEI. The CDR3 here is CASRGTGVNGHTF. The CDR3 region has the DNA TGTGCCAGCAGAGGGACAGGGGTGAATGGCCACACCTTC.

V is TRBV15 and J is TRBJ1-1; tentative D call: TRBD1 (6 bases). Germline-derived CDR1 and CDR2 are LNHNV and YYDKDF (reference sequence). V was clipped by 4 bases and J by 5 bases, with 14 bases between them. This CDR3 has 14 residues. The CDR3: CATSKRTERTEAFF. Written as DNA, the CDR3 is TGTGCCACCAGCAAAAGGACAGAGCGGACTGAAGCTTTCTTT.

The CDR3 nucleotides read TGTGCCAGAGGGACTAGCGGGAAAAGGAATGAGCAGTTCTTC. This translates into CARGTSGKRNEQFF. V is TRBV2 and J is TRBJ2-1; 13 bases match TRBD2. Germline CDR1 reads SNHLY; CDR2 reads FYNNEI. V lost 9 bases and J lost 7; bases outside the gene matches: 6. There are 14 residues in the CDR3.

A remark on this clone: The junction and the germline gene differ at one end; a read error may be behind it. The chain links TRBV2 to TRBJ2-7, with D possibly being TRBD2 (7 bases). The CDR3 length is 14 residues. Per the germline V gene, CDR1 is SNHLY and CDR2 is FYNNEI. CDR3 coding DNA: TGTGCCAGCGATGGGGGGGCTAGCTCCCACGAGCAGTACTTC. Translation gives CASDGGASSHEQYF.

The gene calls are TRBV11-2 and TRBJ2-3, with D uncertain. CDR3 length: 12 residues. Trimming took 4 bases from V and 2 from J, leaving 4 bases between them. The germline V gene has CDR1 SGHAT and CDR2 FQNNGV. CDR3 in amino acids: CASSSFTDTQYF. The CDR3 DNA follows: TGTGCCAGCAGCTCCTTCACAGATACGCAGTATTTT.

The chain uses TRBV7-9 and TRBJ2-6; TRBD2 is a possible D gene (5 bases). This CDR3 is built from 17 residues. Trimming pared 1 base from V and 0 bases from J, leaving 10 bases between. Germline-derived CDR1 and CDR2 are SEHNR and FQNEAQ (reference sequence). This CDR3 is CASSLGPGDSGANVLTF. The CDR3 DNA reads as TGTGCCAGCAGCTTAGGCCCCGGGGACTCTGGGGCCAACGTCCTGACTTTC.

The chain joins TRBV29-1 to TRBJ1-1; D is unresolved. CDR1 is SQVTM and CDR2 is ANQGSEA in the germline V gene. Deletions cut 7 bases from V and 9 bases from J, with 15 bases between. There are 11 residues in the CDR3. The CDR3 here is CSAGRPGKAFF. The CDR3 nucleotides read TGCAGCGCCGGCCGGCCCGGGAAAGCTTTCTTT.